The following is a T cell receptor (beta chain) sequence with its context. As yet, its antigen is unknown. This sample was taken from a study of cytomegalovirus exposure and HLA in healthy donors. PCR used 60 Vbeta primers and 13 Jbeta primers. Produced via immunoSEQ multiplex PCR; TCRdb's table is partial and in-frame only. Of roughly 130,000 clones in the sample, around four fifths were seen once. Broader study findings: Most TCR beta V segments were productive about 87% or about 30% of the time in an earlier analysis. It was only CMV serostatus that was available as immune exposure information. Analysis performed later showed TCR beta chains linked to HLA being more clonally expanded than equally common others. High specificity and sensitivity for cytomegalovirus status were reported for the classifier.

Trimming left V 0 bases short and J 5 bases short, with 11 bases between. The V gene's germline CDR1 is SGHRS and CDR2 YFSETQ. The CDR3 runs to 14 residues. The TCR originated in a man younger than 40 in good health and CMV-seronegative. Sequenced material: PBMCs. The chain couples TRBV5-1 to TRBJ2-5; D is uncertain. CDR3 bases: TGCGCCAGCAGCTTGGAGACTCCCTGGGAGACCCAGTACTTC. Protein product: CASSLETPWETQYF.